This T cell receptor (beta chain) is drawn from a study of beta chain features in type 1 diabetes. Notes on this clone: No antigen is known for it.

General study points: HLA influence on TCRB rearrangement stayed unresolved here.

Every participating donor gave one draw, a heparinised blood sample averaging around 100 mL. Germline CDR1 is SGHTA and CDR2 is FQGNSA. V shed 1 base, J shed 7 bases, and the junction held 7 bases outside the gene matches. This CDR3 has 15 amino acids. Isolated RNA was reverse transcribed in full, so expressed TCRB transcripts were sequenced. Some clones are missing from TCRdb's copy, which holds only in-frame ones; the method was immunoSEQ multiplex PCR. The table lists hundreds of thousands of clones, about 14% of them singletons. The sequence was obtained from a young man in good health. The chain has TRBV7-2 and TRBJ2-1; 7 bases map to TRBD2. The sequenced sample was central memory CD4+ T cells from blood. The CDR3 region has the DNA TGTGCCAGCAGCTTAGACCCCCTAGCGGTGAATGAGCAGTTCTTC. Its protein product is CASSLDPLAVNEQFF.